This TCR beta chain was sequenced for a study of beta chain features in type 1 diabetes. Study as a whole: Healthy donors resembled patients in age, gender and cell yields. Notes on the study in general: Among patients with Type 1 diabetes, TCRB CDR3s were moderately but significantly shorter in every one of the four CD4+ subsets.

CDR1 and CDR2 (germline): SGDLS, YYNGEE. The CDR3 consists of 16 residues. Trimming removed 0 bases from V and 6 bases from J; junction bases left unmatched: 12. Since all of the isolated RNA was reverse transcribed, expressed TCRB transcripts were what got sequenced. Sequencing used immunoSEQ multiplex PCR; TCRdb keeps in-frame clones, though not all of them. The sample holds hundreds of thousands of clones, around 12% seen once. On this clone: Its antigen remains unknown.

Central memory, naive, regulatory and stem cell-like memory CD4+ cells were sorted by CD45RO/CCR7/CD25/CD127/CD95/CD27. The chain joins TRBV9 to TRBJ2-7; 7 bases align to TRBD1. This clonotype was sampled from a woman between 18 and 29 years old with type 1 diabetes. The sequenced sample consisted of naive CD4+ T cells from blood. The CDR3 sequence is CASSVESGDRAREQYF. The CDR3 region has the DNA TGTGCCAGCAGCGTAGAATCTGGAGACAGGGCGCGCGAGCAGTACTTC.